One T cell receptor beta chain is described in this entry. Its antigen is currently unknown. Germline CDR1 and CDR2: SGHNT and YYREEE (reference sequence). The CDR3 sequence is 16 residues long. With 0 bases removed from V and 4 bases from J, the gap between germline ends came to 16 bases. Clones were read by immunoSEQ multiplex PCR, and TCRdb kept only the in-frame ones, dropping some. The table has roughly 50,000 clones, about 81% seen once; the top ten hold more than 5.5%. The record originates from a study of OX40 agonist ivuxolimab in advanced cancers. Across the whole study: Prior checkpoint blockade (anti-PD-1, anti-PD-L1 or anti-CTLA-4) was permitted; 40% had it. Whole-study results and caveats: Expanded clones were, on average, more numerous among CD8+ T cells than CD4+.

The material was CD4+ or CD8+ T cells sorted from blood, obtained in a trial of the OX40 agonist ivuxolimab. The chain couples TRBV5-4 to TRBJ2-5; perhaps D is TRBD1 or TRBD2 (5 bases each). This receptor was identified in an adult with an advanced solid tumor such as melanoma, head and neck, liver or kidney cancer. The CDR3 here is CASSLGGIFSVETQYF. CDR3 nucleotide sequence: TGTGCCAGCAGCTTGGGGGGGATTTTTAGCGTAGAGACCCAGTACTTC. Complete variable domain (other parts from reference TRBV5-4 and TRBJ2-5): ETGVTQSPTHLIKTRGQQVTLRCSSQSGHNTVSWYQQALGQGPQFIFQYYREEENGRGNFPPRFSGLQFPNYSSELNVNALELDDSALYLCASSLGGIFSVETQYFGPGTRLLVL.